The clone carrying this T cell receptor beta chain was observed once. The table came from immunoSEQ multiplex PCR; TCRdb's copy has only in-frame clones and leaves some out. The data show around 19,000 clones, over 80% seen once. Looked up from germline, CDR1 is SGHRS and CDR2 is YFSETQ. The CDR3 is 15 amino acids. After removal of 4 bases from V and 3 bases from J, the junction contained 8 bases not matched to a gene. This sample stems from a study of T cells in localized non-small cell lung cancer. The sequence derives from a woman aged 35 to 70 with stage I lung adenocarcinoma. The material sequenced was peripheral blood, taken before any cancer treatment. The chain recombines TRBV5-1 with TRBJ2-5; 8 bases are shared with TRBD1. CDR3 DNA sequence: TGCGCCAGCAGCGGGGTGTCAGGGGGCGAAGAGACCCAGTACTTC. Translated, it gives CASSGVSGGEETQYF.